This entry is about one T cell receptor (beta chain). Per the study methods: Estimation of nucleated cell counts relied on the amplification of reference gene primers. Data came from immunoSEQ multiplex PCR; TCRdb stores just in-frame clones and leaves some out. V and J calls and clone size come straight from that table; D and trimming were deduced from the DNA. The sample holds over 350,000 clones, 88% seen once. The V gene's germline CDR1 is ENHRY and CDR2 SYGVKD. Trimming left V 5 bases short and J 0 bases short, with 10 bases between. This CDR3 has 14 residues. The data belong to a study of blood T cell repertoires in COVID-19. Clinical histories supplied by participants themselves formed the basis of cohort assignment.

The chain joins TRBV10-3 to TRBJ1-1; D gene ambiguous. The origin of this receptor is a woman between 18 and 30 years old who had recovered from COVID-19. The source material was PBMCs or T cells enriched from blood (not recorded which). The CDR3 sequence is CAISYSDLNTEAFF. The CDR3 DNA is TGTGCCATCAGTTACTCAGACTTGAACACTGAAGCTTTCTTT.